The entry below describes one T cell receptor beta chain. The data are from a study of T cells after posttransplantation cyclophosphamide. The CDR3 is 17 amino acids. V shed 8 bases, J shed 6 bases, and the junction held 10 bases outside the gene matches. CDR1 LNHDA and CDR2 SQIVND come from the germline V gene (reference sequence). TCRdb's copy holds only in-frame clones and misses some; the assay was immunoSEQ multiplex PCR. Seen here are about 52,000 clones, 94% observed once, and the top ten hold about 3.1%. The chain joins TRBV19 to TRBJ2-1; 16 nucleotides align to TRBD2. The sample comprised PBMCs. This clonotype was obtained from a young woman in good health and a related stem cell transplant donor. The DNA for the CDR3 is TGTGCCAGTCAGGGGGGGACTAGCGGGGGGGCCCCCAATGAGCAGTTCTTC. The encoded protein is CASQGGTSGGAPNEQFF.